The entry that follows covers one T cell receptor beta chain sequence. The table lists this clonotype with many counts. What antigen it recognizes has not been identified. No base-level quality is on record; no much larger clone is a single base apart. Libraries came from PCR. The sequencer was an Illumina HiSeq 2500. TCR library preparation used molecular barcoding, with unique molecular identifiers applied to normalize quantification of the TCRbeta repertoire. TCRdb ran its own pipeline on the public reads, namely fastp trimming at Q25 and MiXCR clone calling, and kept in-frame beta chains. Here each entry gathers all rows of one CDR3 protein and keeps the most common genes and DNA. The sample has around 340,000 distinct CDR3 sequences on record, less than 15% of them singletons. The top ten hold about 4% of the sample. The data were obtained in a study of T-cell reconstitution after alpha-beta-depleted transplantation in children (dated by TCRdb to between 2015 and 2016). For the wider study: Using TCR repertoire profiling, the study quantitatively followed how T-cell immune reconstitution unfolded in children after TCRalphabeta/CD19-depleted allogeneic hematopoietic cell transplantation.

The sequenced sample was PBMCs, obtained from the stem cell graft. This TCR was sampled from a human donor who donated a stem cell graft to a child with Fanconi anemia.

The nucleotides are TGCGCCAGCAGCCGGGATCTGGACTACTACAATGAGCAGTTCTTC. This translates into CASSRDLDYYNEQFF. The chain is assembled from TRBV4-3 and TRBJ2-1; tentative D gene TRBD2, with 6 bases matching. V is reduced by 4 bases and J by 3 bases, leaving a spacing of 13 bases between them. Sequences LGHNA (CDR1) and YSLEER (CDR2) are obtained from the germline V gene. From cysteine to phenylalanine, the CDR3 is 15 amino acids long. Just CDR3 DNA is preserved here, 45 bases in frame from base 1.